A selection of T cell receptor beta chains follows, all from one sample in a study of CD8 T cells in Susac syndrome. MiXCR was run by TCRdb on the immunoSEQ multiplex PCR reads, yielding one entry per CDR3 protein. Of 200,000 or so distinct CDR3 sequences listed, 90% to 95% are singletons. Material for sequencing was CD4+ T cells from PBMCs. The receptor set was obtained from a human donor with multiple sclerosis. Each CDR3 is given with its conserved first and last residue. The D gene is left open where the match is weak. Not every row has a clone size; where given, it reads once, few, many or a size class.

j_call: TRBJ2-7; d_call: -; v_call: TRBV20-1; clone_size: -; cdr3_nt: TGCAGTGCTAGAGATCGAAGACTATCCTACGAGCAGTACTTC; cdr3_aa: CSARDRRLSYEQYF
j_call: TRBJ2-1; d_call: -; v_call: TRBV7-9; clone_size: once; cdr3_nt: TGTGCCAGCAACCAAGCACTATGGAATGAGCAGTTCTTC; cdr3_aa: CASNQALWNEQFF
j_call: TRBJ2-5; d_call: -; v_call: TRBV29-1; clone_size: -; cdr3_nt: TGCAGCGTTGTGCGGGGGCGCGGTGAGACCCAGTACTTC; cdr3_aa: CSVVRGRGETQYF
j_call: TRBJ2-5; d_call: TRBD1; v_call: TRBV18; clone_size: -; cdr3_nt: TGTGCCAGCTCCCGCGGACAGGGCCAAGAGACCCAGTACTTC; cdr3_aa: CASSRGQGQETQYF
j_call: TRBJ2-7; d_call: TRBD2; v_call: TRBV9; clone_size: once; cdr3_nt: TGTGCCAGCAGCGTAGACGGCGGGGGGAGCTCCTACGAGCAGTACTTC; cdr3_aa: CASSVDGGGSSYEQYF
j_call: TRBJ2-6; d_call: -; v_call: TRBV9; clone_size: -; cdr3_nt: TGTGCCAGCAGCTTCGGGCTCGGGGGAGCCAAAGGGGCCAACGTCCTGACTTTC; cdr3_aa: CASSFGLGGAKGANVLTF
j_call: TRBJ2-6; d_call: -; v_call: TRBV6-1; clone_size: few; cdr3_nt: TGTGCCGCCACCAGGGCTGGGGCCAACGTCCTGACTTTC; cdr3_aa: CAATRAGANVLTF
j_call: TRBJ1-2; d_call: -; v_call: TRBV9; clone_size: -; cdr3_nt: TGTGCCAGCAGCGTAGACAGGGACTATGGCTACACCTTC; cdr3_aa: CASSVDRDYGYTF
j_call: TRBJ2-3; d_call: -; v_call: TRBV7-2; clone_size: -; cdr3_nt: TGTGCCAGCAGCTCCCCCAGGGGTTCAGATACGCAGTATTTT; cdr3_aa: CASSSPRGSDTQYF
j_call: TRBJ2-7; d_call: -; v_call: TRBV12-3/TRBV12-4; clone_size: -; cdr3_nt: TGTGCCAGCAGTTTAGCCTTTCGGTGGCCCAACTACGAGCAGTACTTC; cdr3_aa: CASSLAFRWPNYEQYF
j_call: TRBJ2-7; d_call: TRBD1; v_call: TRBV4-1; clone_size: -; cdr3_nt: TGCGCCAGCAGCCGAGGACAGGGAAGCTCCTACGAGCAGTACTTC; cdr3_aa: CASSRGQGSSYEQYF
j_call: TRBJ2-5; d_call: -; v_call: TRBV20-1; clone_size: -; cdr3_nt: TGCAGTGCTAGTGGCGGTCCTAGGGCCCAGTACTTC; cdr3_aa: CSASGGPRAQYF
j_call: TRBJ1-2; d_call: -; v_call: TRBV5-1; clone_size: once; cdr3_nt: TGCGCCAGCAGCTTGGAGTCAGGGCGGGTCTATGGCTACACCTTC; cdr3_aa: CASSLESGRVYGYTF
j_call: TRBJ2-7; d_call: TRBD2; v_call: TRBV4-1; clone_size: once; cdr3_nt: TGCGCCAGCAGCCAAGATCAGGGTAGCGGGACGCCTCGGGAGCAGTACTTC; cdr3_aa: CASSQDQGSGTPREQYF
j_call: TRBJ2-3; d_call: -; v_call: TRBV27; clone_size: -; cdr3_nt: TGTGCCAGCAGTTCCCCCCCTACGCAGTATTTT; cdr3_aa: CASSSPPTQYF
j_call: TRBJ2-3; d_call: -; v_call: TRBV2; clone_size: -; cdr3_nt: TGTGCCAGCAGGCGGGGCGAAGATACGCAGTATTTT; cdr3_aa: CASRRGEDTQYF
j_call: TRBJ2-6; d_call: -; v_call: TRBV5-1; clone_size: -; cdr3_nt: TGCGCCAGCAGCTTGGAGGGGCCTGGGGCCAACGTCCTGACTTTC; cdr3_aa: CASSLEGPGANVLTF
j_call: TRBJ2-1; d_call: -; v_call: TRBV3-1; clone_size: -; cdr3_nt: TGTGCCAGCAGCCGGGACTCGTGGTCTGAGCAGTTCTTC; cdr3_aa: CASSRDSWSEQFF
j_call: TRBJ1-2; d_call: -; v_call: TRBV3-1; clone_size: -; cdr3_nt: TGTGCCAGCAGCCACGCCCGGACAGAAAATGGCTACACCTTC; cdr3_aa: CASSHARTENGYTF
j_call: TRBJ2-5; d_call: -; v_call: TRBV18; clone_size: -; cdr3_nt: TGTGCCAGCTCACCTACTACCCGCGAGACCCAGTACTTC; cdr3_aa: CASSPTTRETQYF
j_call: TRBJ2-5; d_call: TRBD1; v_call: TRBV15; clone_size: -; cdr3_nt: TGTGCCACCAGCAGGGACAGGGGAGAGACCCAGTACTTC; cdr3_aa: CATSRDRGETQYF
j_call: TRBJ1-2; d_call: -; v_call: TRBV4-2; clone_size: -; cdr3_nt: TGTGCCAGCAGCGGCGGGCCAGGGATTAACTATGGCTACACCTTC; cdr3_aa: CASSGGPGINYGYTF
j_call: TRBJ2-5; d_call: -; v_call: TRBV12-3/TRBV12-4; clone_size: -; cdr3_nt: TGTGCCAGCATCCCCGCGGTAGGGGGGCCGGGGGAGACCCAGTACTTC; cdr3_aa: CASIPAVGGPGETQYF
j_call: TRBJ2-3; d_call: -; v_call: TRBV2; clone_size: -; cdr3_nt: TGTGCCAGCAGTGATCGAGAGTACACAGATACGCAGTATTTT; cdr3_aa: CASSDREYTDTQYF
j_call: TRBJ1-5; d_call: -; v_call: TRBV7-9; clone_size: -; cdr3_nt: TGTGCCAGCAGCTTGAGGACCAATCAGCCCCAGCATTTT; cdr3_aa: CASSLRTNQPQHF
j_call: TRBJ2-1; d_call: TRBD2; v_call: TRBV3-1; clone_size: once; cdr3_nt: TGTGCCAGCAGCCAAGGAGCGGGGGTGGGTGAGCAGTTCTTC; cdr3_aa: CASSQGAGVGEQFF
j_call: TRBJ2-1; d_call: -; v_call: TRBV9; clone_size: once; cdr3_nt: TGTGCCAGCAGCCCCGGGCGAGCCTACAATGAGCAGTTCTTC; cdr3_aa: CASSPGRAYNEQFF
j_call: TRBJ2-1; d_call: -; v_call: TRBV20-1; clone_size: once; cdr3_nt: TGCAGTGCTAGAGACAGACTCGGAGTGGACCACAATGAGCAGTTCTTC; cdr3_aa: CSARDRLGVDHNEQFF
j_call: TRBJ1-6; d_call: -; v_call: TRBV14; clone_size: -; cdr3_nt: TGTGCCAGCGGACTCCTGGCCTTTAATTCACCCCTCCACTTT; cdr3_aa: CASGLLAFNSPLHF
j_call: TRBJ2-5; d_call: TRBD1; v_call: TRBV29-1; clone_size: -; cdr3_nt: TGCAGCGCCCCAGGGGGCTGGCAGACCCAGTACTTC; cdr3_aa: CSAPGGWQTQYF
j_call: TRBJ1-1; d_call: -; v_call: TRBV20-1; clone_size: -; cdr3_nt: TGCAGTCTAGTTCGGACCGGGAACACTGAAGCTTTCTTT; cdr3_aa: CSLVRTGNTEAFF
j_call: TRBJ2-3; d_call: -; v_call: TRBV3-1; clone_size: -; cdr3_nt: TGTGCCAGCAGCCAAGAACGACTTCAGTATTTT; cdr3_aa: CASSQERLQYF
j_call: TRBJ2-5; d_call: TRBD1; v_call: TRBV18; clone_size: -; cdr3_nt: TGTGCCAGCTCACCTGGGACAGGCCAAGAGACCCAGTACTTC; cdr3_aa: CASSPGTGQETQYF
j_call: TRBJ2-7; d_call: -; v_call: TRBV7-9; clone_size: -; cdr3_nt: TGTGCCAGCAGCCGGTCGATGGGCAGCTCCTACGAGCAGTACTTC; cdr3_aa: CASSRSMGSSYEQYF
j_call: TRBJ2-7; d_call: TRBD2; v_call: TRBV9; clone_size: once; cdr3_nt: TGTGCCAGCAGCCGAACTAGCGGGGGTTCCTACGAGCAGTACTTC; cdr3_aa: CASSRTSGGSYEQYF
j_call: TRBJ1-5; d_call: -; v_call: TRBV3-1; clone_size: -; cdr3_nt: TGTGCCAGCAGTTATATCGGCAGGCCCCAGCATTTT; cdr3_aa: CASSYIGRPQHF
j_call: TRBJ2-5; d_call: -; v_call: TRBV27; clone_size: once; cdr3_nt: TGTGCCAGCAGTTTGAGGGAACAAGAGACCCAGTACTTC; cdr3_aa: CASSLREQETQYF
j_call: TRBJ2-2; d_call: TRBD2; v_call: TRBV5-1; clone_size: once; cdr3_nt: TGCGCCAGCAGCCTGCTTAGCGGGAGTTGGGAAAGCGGGGAGCTGTTTTTT; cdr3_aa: CASSLLSGSWESGELFF
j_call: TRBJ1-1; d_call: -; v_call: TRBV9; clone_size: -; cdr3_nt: TGTGCCAGCAGCGAGAGGGGGGGTGAAGCTTTCTTT; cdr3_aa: CASSERGGEAFF
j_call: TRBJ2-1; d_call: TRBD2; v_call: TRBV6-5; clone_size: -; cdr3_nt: TGTGCCAGCAGATTAGCGGGAGGTGAGAGTGAGCAGTTCTTC; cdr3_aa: CASRLAGGESEQFF
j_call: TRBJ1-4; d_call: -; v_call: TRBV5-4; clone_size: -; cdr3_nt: TGTGCCAGCAGGGAAAGCACTAATGAAAAACTGTTTTTT; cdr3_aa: CASRESTNEKLFF
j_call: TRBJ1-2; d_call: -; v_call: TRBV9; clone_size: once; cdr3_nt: TGTGCCAGCAGCGTACCGGGGTCCTATGGCTACACCTTC; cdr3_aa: CASSVPGSYGYTF
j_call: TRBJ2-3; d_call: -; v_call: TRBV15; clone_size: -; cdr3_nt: TGTGCCACCAGCAGAGAAACGGGGCCGCCCGCAGATACGCAGTATTTT; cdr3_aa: CATSRETGPPADTQYF
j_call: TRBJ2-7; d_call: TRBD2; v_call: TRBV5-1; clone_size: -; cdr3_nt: TGCGCCAGCAGCTTGGACGGGGGGAGCTACGAGCAGTACTTC; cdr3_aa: CASSLDGGSYEQYF
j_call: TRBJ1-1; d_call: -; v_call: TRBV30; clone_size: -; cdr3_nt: TGTGCCTGGAGGAAGGCCTCACTGTCTGAAGCTTTCTTT; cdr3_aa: CAWRKASLSEAFF
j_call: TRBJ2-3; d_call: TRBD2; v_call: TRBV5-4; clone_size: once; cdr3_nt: TGTGCCAGCAGCTTGGGTCCGGGGGGGCCTAGCACAGATACGCAGTATTTT; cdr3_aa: CASSLGPGGPSTDTQYF
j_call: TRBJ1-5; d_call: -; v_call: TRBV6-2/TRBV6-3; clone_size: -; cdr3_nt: TGTGCCAGCAAGCCCGGGGACCGAGATCAGCCCCAGCATTTT; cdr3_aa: CASKPGDRDQPQHF
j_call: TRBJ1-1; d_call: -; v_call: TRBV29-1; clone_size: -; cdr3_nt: TGCAGCGTTGAAGAATATGGGGGTCAGGGGCTTAACACTGAAGCTTTCTTT; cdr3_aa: CSVEEYGGQGLNTEAFF
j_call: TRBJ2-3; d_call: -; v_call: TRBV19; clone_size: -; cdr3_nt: TGTGCCAGTAAGCCAGGTCCTGCAGATACGCAGTATTTT; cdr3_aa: CASKPGPADTQYF
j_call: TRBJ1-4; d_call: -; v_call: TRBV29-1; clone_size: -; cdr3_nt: TGCAGCGTTGTGAGTTCTAATGAAAAACTGTTTTTT; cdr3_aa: CSVVSSNEKLFF
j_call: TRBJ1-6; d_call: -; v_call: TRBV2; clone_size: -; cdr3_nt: TGTGCCAGCAGTGAAGCCTCAGGGGTAAATTCACCCCTCCACTTT; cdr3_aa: CASSEASGVNSPLHF
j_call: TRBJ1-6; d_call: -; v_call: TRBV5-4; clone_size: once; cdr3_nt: TGTGCCAGCAGCTTGGGACGGTATAATTCACCCCTCCACTTT; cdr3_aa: CASSLGRYNSPLHF
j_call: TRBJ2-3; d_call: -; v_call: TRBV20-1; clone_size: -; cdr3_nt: TGCAGTGCTAGAGATCGCGTTAGCACAGATACGCAGTATTTT; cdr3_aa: CSARDRVSTDTQYF
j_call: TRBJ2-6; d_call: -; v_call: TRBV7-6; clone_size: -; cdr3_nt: TGTGCCAGCGGCACGTCAGGGCTCTGGGCCAACGTCCTGACTTTC; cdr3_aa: CASGTSGLWANVLTF
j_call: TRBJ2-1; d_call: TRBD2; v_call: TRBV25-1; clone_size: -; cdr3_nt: TGTGCCAGCAGTGAAGTCCTAGCGGGGGCGAAAGAGCAGTTCTTC; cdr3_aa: CASSEVLAGAKEQFF